This TCR beta chain comes out of a study of T cell repertoires in cytomegalovirus infection. Study in general: It was recently identified HLA-C-restricted and well-studied HLA-B-restricted CMV epitopes that the study used. Through public TCR beta signatures, both CMV infection and matching HLA type were indicated. Points from the study as a whole: People with CMV and the relevant HLA were identified by cumulative public TCR beta family frequency. In two of eight donors, the top clonotype was HLA-C-restricted CMV-specific.

TCRdb reanalysed the reads using MiXCR and keeps one entry per CDR3 protein. The data hold about 830,000 distinct CDR3 sequences, with approximately 32% observed a single time. V lost 1 base and J lost 2; bases outside the gene matches: 1. The CDR3 spans 15 residues. Germline CDR1 and CDR2: SGHVS and FQNEAQ. This clonotype came up many times. No antigen is known for it. The rearrangement joins TRBV7-8 to TRBJ1-3; TRBD1 matches 8 bases. The receptor was derived from a human donor in good health (CMV status not recorded). Some clones in this sample may be carry-over from other donors' samples. Sequenced material: cultured CD8+ T cells from PBMCs, taken from culture after CMV antigen stimulation. The CDR3 coding sequence is TGTGCCAGCAGCTTAGGCAGGGGGCCTGGAAACACCATATATTTT. It encodes CASSLGRGPGNTIYF.